The 20 T cell receptor beta chains in this list originate from one sample, sequenced in a study of shared clonotypes between healthy human individuals. Sequenced by immunoSEQ multiplex PCR; TCRdb stores in-frame clones only, minus some. The sample yields 470,000 or so clones, around four fifths seen once. Sequencing was performed on PBMCs. Receptor source: a woman between 35 and 50 years old in good health. Some clones in this sample may be carry-over from other donors' samples.

The chain employs TRBV11-2 and TRBJ2-1, with 10 bases identical to TRBD2. V shed 6 bases and J 6 bases; nucleotides not matched to a gene: 5. This CDR3 has 14 amino acids. The germline V gene encodes CDR1 SGHAT and CDR2 FQNNGV. The CDR3 DNA reads as TGTGCCAGCAGTAGGACTAGCGGAATCAATGAGCAGTTCTTC. It codes for CASSRTSGINEQFF.

This clone has at least ten counts. The genes are TRBV6-1 and TRBJ2-1; TRBD1 agrees at 10 bases. The germline gives CDR1 MNHNS, CDR2 SASEGT. With 1 base clipped from V and 4 bases from J, the junction kept 1 base outside the gene matches. There are 15 residues in the CDR3. The CDR3 bases are TGTGCCAGCAGTGAAGAGGGACAGGGGTACAATGAGCAGTTCTTC. This encodes CASSEEGQGYNEQFF.

This rearrangement joins TRBV5-1 to TRBJ1-2; TRBD1 aligns across 7 bases. The junction had 9 bases not matched to a gene; V was cut back by 3 bases and J by 4 bases. This CDR3 region has 15 residues. Germline loops: CDR1 SGHRS, CDR2 YFSETQ. In nucleotides, the CDR3 is TGCGCCAGCAGCTCCCAGGGGGAAGGGGGCTATGGCTACACCTTC. It yields the protein CASSSQGEGGYGYTF.

The J gene is TRBJ2-2, the V gene TRBV2, with TRBD2 matching 11 bases. The V segment lost 6 bases and the J segment 5 bases; nucleotides outside the gene matches: 2. CDR3 length: 14 amino acids. CDR1 SNHLY and CDR2 FYNNEI come from the germline V gene. The CDR3 is CASRGLADTGELFF. The CDR3 bases are TGTGCCAGCAGGGGACTAGCGGATACCGGGGAGCTGTTTTTT.

V gene TRBV28 combines with J gene TRBJ1-1; TRBD1 agrees at 8 bases. Germline V CDR1 and CDR2: MDHEN, SYDVKM. CDR3 length: 14 residues. Trimming cost V 6 bases and J 2 bases; bases outside gene matches: 5. The DNA of the CDR3 is TGTGCCAGCAGAGAGGGACAGGCTAACACTGAAGCTTTCTTT. Its translation: CASREGQANTEAFF.

The rearrangement joins TRBV28 to TRBJ1-5, with D possibly matching TRBD1 (5 bases). The germline CDR1 and CDR2 sequences are MDHEN and SYDVKM. The V end lost 6 bases, the J end lost 7 bases, and 13 bases lay between the germline ends. The CDR3 is made up of 13 amino acids. The DNA of the CDR3 is TGTGCCAGCAGCAGGGCCCGCGGACAGCCCCAGCATTTT. Protein: CASSRARGQPQHF.

Turning to this clone: The sample contains more than one DNA sequence encoding this CDR3. This chain joins TRBV7-9 and TRBJ1-5; unclear D gene. Germline lookup yields CDR1 SEHNR and CDR2 FQNEAQ (reference sequence). CDR3 length: 14 residues. The germline V and J ends were trimmed by 3 bases and 5 bases, with 11 bases remaining between them. This CDR3 reads CASSLAGGDQPQHF. The CDR3 nucleotides are TGTGCCAGCAGCTTGGCGGGCGGGGATCAGCCCCAGCATTTT.

This clone came up once. This chain links TRBV5-6 with TRBJ2-1; no clear D gene. CDR1 is SGHDT and CDR2 is YYEEEE in the germline V gene. This CDR3 has 13 residues. Between the trimmed V and J ends, which lost 2 bases and 2 bases, there was a span of 5 bases. The CDR3: CASSFDAYNEQFF. Here the CDR3 DNA reads TGTGCCAGCAGCTTTGATGCCTACAATGAGCAGTTCTTC.

This clone occurred many times. V gene TRBV5-5 combines with J gene TRBJ2-7; D possibly corresponds to TRBD1 (6 bases). Germline loops: CDR1 SGHKS, CDR2 YYEKEE (reference sequence). The CDR3 is 17 amino acids. V was clipped by 4 bases and J by 0 bases, with 20 bases between them. The CDR3 DNA follows: TGTGCCAGCAGCGCCGGGCTGCGGACAGTAAGCTCCTACGAGCAGTACTTC. It encodes CASSAGLRTVSSYEQYF. Combining the CDR3 with reference TRBV5-5 and TRBJ2-7 gives the whole variable domain DAGVTQSPTHLIKTRGQQVTLRCSPISGHKSVSWYQQVLGQGPQFIFQYYEKEERGRGNFPDRFSARQFPNYSSELNVNALLLGDSALYLCASSAGLRTVSSYEQYFGPGTRLTVT.

The V gene is TRBV6-5, the J gene TRBJ2-1; D possibly corresponds to TRBD1 (6 bases). Trimming shortened V by 4 bases and J by 2 bases, and 12 bases separated the two germline ends. Per germline, CDR1 MNHEY and CDR2 SVGAGI. The CDR3 length is 15 residues. Here the CDR3 reads CASSLQGEAYNEQFF. CDR3 nucleotide sequence: TGTGCCAGCAGTTTACAGGGTGAAGCCTACAATGAGCAGTTCTTC.

This clone was detected a few times. The V gene is TRBV5-6, the J gene TRBJ1-1, with D unresolved. V was clipped by 5 bases and J by 1 base, with 9 bases between them. The CDR3 sequence is 13 residues long. The germline V gene encodes CDR1 SGHDT and CDR2 YYEEEE. CDR3 coding DNA: TGTGCCAGCAGTCGTAACAGGAACACTGAAGCTTTCTTT. This codes for CASSRNRNTEAFF.

The chain links TRBV7-2 to TRBJ2-7; D possibly corresponds to TRBD2 (6 bases). With 1 base removed from V and 11 bases from J, the gap between germline ends came to 18 bases. Germline CDR1 and CDR2: SGHTA and FQGNSA. The CDR3 totals 14 residues. The CDR3, as DNA: TGTGCCAGCAGCTTAGACCCGGGGGATACGAGGGAGTACTTC. Translated, it gives CASSLDPGDTREYF.

The chain uses TRBV29-1 and TRBJ2-3, with a possible D match to TRBD2 (5 bases). The CDR3 runs 11 residues. Trimming left V 4 bases short and J 7 bases short, with 9 bases between. CDR1 SQVTM and CDR2 ANQGSEA come from the germline V gene. The CDR3 protein is CSVVGAYTQYF. The CDR3 DNA is TGCAGCGTTGTGGGAGCGTATACGCAGTATTTT.

DNA of the CDR3: TGCGCCAGCAGCCAAGTCCCTCGGCTAGCGGGAGTTCAAGAGACCCAGTACTTC. This translates into CASSQVPRLAGVQETQYF. V and J are TRBV4-1 and TRBJ2-5; TRBD2 matches 10 bases. Germline CDR1 reads MGHRA; CDR2 reads YSYEKL. The CDR3 is 18 amino acids. Trimming took 1 base from V and 2 from J; bases not matched to a gene: 10.

This chain links TRBV19 with TRBJ2-2; 7 bases map to TRBD2. The CDR3 spans 15 residues. Germline lookup yields CDR1 LNHDA and CDR2 SQIVND (reference sequence). Losses at the gene ends were 7 bases for V and 1 base for J; bases not matched to a gene: 6. The CDR3 loop is CASTLSGMNTGELFF. DNA of the CDR3: TGTGCCAGTACCCTCAGCGGGATGAACACCGGGGAGCTGTTTTTT.

The rearrangement joins TRBV11-2 to TRBJ2-5, with 11 bases fitting TRBD2. Germline CDR1 reads SGHAT; CDR2 reads FQNNGV. With V trimmed by 4 bases and J by 5 bases, 9 bases remained unmatched. CDR3 length equals 16 residues. The CDR3 nucleotides read TGTGCCAGCAGCTCGGGACTAGCGGTCCGGGCGGAGACCCAGTACTTC. It encodes CASSSGLAVRAETQYF.

Only one count was recorded for this clone. The V call is TRBV5-4, the J call TRBJ1-5; D might be TRBD1 (6 bases). The CDR3 spans 15 residues. Trimming took off 0 bases at V and 7 bases at J, with 14 bases between the two ends. Germline V gene lookup returns CDR1 SGHNT and CDR2 YYREEE (reference sequence). CDR3: CASSLGGAKSQPQHF. CDR3 DNA: TGTGCCAGCAGCTTGGGGGGGGCTAAGAGCCAGCCCCAGCATTTT.

The chain uses TRBV27 and TRBJ2-7; TRBD2 matches 8 bases. The CDR3 loop spans 19 amino acids. The J segment lost 5 bases and the V segment lost 4 bases, leaving 22 bases of the junction unmatched. Per germline, CDR1 MNHEY and CDR2 SMNVEV (reference sequence). CDR3 DNA: TGTGCCAGCAGTTGGTCGTCGGCCGGGAGGGCCTCACCAGACCACGAGCAGTACTTC. It is translated as CASSWSSAGRASPDHEQYF.

The chain is built from TRBV7-3 and TRBJ2-3, with 8 bases matching TRBD2. The junction had 8 bases not matched to a gene; V was cut back by 7 bases and J by 2 bases. Looked up from germline, CDR1 is SGHTA and CDR2 is FQGTGA. The length of the CDR3 is 15 residues. The DNA of the CDR3 is TGTGCCAGCACCCAGAGCGGGAGAACCACAGATACGCAGTATTTT. Its translation is CASTQSGRTTDTQYF.

The chain joins TRBV7-3 to TRBJ1-2, with 9 bases lining up with TRBD1. CDR3 length equals 16 residues. Germline V gene sequence: CDR1 SGHTA, CDR2 FQGTGA. With V trimmed by 6 bases and J by 6 bases, 14 bases remained unmatched. CDR3 region: CASRFPGGTGHNGYTF. As DNA, the CDR3 is TGTGCCAGCAGGTTTCCCGGTGGGACAGGGCATAATGGCTACACCTTC.